This TCR beta chain was sequenced for a study of PD-L1 blockade in urothelial cancer. Time point described: pretreatment peripheral blood. The CDR3 contains 16 residues. V was pared by 5 bases and J by 2 bases, with 6 bases of the junction left unmatched. From germline, CDR1 is SNHLY and CDR2 FYNNEI. Using immunoSEQ multiplex PCR, the repertoire was profiled, and TCRdb retains in-frame clones only, with some absent. The sample includes 85,000 to 95,000 clones, 85% to 90% of them seen just once. The chain has TRBV2 and TRBJ2-3, with TRBD2 identical over 11 bases. The sequence was collected from a man in his 60s with urothelial cancer. Sample: PBMCs, taken around atezolizumab (anti-PD-L1) treatment. CDR3 sequence: CASSIGLAGYTDTQYF. Here the CDR3 DNA reads TGTGCCAGCAGTATAGGACTAGCGGGTTACACAGATACGCAGTATTTT.